The clone carrying this T cell receptor (beta chain) came up a few times. What it recognizes is unknown. This record comes from a study of T-cell memory formation after mild COVID-19. The germline V gene has CDR1 MNHNY and CDR2 SVGAGI (reference sequence). V trimming: 6 bases; J trimming: 2 bases; junction bases outside the gene matches: 9. This CDR3 has 16 residues. General study findings and limits: That cross-reactive memory joined was suggested by some responding clones appearing in pre-infection memory.

TCRdb re-called the 5' RACE reads with MiXCR, one entry per CDR3 protein. The data show 250,000 to 350,000 distinct CDR3 sequences, just under 20% seen once. The chain carries TRBV6-6 and TRBJ2-3, with 9 bases matching TRBD1. This clonotype originated in a man aged 18-30 years who had mild COVID-19 (a few samples of this study predate the infection). Cell type and time point are not known. Input material: PBMCs or a T cell subset sorted from them (not recorded which). The CDR3 DNA sequence: TGTGCCAGCAGCCAGACGGGACAGGGATCCACAGATACGCAGTATTTT. As protein: CASSQTGQGSTDTQYF.